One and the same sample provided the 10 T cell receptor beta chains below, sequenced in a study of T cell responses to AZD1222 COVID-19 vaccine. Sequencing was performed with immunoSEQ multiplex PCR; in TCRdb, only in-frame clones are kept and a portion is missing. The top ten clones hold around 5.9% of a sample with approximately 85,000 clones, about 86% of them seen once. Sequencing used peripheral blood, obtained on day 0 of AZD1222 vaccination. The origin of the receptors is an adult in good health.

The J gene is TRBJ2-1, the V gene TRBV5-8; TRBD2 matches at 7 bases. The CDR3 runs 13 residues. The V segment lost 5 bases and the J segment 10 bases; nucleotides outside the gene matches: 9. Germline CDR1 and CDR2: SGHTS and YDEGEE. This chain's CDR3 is CASRRTQLAEQFF. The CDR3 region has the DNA TGTGCCAGCAGGCGCACCCAACTAGCGGAGCAGTTCTTC. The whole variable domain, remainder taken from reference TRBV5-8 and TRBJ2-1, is EAGVTQSPTHLIKTRGQQATLRCSPISGHTSVYWYQQALGLGLQFLLWYDEGEERNRGNFPPRFSGRQFPNYSSELNVNALELEDSALYLCASRRTQLAEQFFGPGTRLTVL.

The CDR3 bases are TGTGCCAGCAGCCTCACTATGTATCCCTACGAGCAGTACTTC. This codes for CASSLTMYPYEQYF. The chain combines TRBV7-2 with TRBJ2-7, with no clear D. The V gene lost 5 bases and the J gene lost 2 bases, with 13 bases spanning the gap. This CDR3 region has 14 residues. CDR1 is SGHTA and CDR2 is FQGNSA in the germline V gene.

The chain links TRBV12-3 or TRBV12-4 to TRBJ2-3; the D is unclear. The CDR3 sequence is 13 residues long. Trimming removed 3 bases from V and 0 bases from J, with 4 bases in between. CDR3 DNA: TGTGCCAGCAGTTTGGCCAGCACAGATACGCAGTATTTT. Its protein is CASSLASTDTQYF.

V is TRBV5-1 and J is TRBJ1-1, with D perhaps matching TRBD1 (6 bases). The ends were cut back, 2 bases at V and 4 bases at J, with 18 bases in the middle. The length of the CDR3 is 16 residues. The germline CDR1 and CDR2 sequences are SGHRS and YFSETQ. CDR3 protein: CASSLTPWGRITEAFF. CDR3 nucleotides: TGCGCCAGCAGCTTAACCCCCTGGGGGCGAATCACTGAAGCTTTCTTT.

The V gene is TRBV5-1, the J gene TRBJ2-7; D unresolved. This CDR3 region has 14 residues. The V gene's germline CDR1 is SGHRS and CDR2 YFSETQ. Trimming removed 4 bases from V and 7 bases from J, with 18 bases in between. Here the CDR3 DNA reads TGCGCCAGCAGCACGAGTTTGGCAATGAGGGAGCAGTACTTC. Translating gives CASSTSLAMREQYF. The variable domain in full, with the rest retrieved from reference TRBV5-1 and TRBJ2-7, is KAGVTQTPRYLIKTRGQQVTLSCSPISGHRSVSWYQQTPGQGLQFLFEYFSETQRNKGNFPGRFSGRQFSNSRSEMNVSTLELGDSALYLCASSTSLAMREQYFGPGTRLTVT.

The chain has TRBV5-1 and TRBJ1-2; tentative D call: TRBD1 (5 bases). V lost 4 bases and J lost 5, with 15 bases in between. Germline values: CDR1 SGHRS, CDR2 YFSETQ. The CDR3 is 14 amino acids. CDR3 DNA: TGCGCCAGCAGCCCCGACAGCGTTAATTATGGCTACACCTTC. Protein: CASSPDSVNYGYTF.

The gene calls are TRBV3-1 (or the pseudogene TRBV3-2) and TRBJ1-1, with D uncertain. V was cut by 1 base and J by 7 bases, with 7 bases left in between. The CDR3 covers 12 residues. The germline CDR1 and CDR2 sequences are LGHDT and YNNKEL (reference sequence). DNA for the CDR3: TGTGCCAGCAGCCAAGCGCGTCTTGAAGCTTTCTTT. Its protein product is CASSQARLEAFF.

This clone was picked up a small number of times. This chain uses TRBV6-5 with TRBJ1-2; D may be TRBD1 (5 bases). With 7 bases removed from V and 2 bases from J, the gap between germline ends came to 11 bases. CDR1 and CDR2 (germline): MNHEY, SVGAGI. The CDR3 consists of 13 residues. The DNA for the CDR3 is TGTGCCAGCACCGGGGCCTCAAACTATGGCTACACCTTC. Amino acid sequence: CASTGASNYGYTF.

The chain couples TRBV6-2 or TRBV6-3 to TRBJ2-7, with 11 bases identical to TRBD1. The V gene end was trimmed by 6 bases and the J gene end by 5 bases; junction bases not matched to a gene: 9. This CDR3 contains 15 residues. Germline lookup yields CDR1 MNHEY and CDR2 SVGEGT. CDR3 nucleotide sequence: TGTGCCAGCAGACCTGGGACAGGGGGTTCGAACGAGCAGTACTTC. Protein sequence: CASRPGTGGSNEQYF.

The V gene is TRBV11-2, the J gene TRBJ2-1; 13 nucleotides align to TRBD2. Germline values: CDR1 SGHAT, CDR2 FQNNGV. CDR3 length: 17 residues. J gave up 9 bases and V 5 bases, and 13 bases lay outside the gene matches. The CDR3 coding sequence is TGTGCCAGCAGCAATAGTGGGCGACTAGCGGGGGGCGGTGAGCAGTTCTTC. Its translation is CASSNSGRLAGGGEQFF.